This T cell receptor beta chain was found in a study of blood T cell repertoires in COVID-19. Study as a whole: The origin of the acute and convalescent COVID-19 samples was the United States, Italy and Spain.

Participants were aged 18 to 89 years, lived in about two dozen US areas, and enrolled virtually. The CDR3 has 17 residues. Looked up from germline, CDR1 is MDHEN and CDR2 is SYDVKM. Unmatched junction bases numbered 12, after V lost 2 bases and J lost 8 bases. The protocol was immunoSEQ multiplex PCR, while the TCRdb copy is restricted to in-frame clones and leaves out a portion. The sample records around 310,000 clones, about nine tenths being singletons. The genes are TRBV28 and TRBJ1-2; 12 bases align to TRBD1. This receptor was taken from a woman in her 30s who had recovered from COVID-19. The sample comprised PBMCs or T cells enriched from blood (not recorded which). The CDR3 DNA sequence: TGTGCCAGCAGTTTAATGGTGGGACAGGGGGCAACGGGGGGCTACACCTTC. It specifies CASSLMVGQGATGGYTF.